The 4 T cell receptor beta chains listed next were all sequenced from one sample in a study of blood T cell repertoires in COVID-19. Generated by immunoSEQ multiplex PCR, the TCRdb table keeps only in-frame clones and is missing some. There are some 60,000 clones in the sample; more than 60% occur only once, and around 20% lies in the top ten. Source material: peripheral blood. The receptors originated from a woman between 45 and 65 years old with active or convalescent COVID-19.

CDR3 sequence: CASSQDGTSFGTDTQYF. DNA for the CDR3: TGTGCCAGCAGCCAAGATGGGACTAGCTTTGGCACAGATACGCAGTATTTT. This rearrangement joins TRBV4-2 to TRBJ2-3; 9 bases are a match to TRBD2. Germline CDR1 and CDR2: LGHNA and YNFKEQ. V dropped 0 bases and J dropped 1; count of bases not matched to a gene: 5. CDR3 length: 17 residues.

This chain connects TRBV10-2 to TRBJ2-1; a weak D match, TRBD2 (6 bases). V lost 1 base and J lost 7, with 11 bases in between. Germline V gives CDR1 WSHSY, CDR2 SAAADI. This CDR3 comprises 14 residues. CDR3 coding DNA: TGCGCCAGCAGTGAGTACACTAGCAGGAATGAGCAGTTCTTC. Encoded protein: CASSEYTSRNEQFF.

V and J are TRBV19 and TRBJ2-1; 8 bases align to TRBD2. CDR1 is LNHDA, CDR2 SQIVND, per germline (reference sequence). V trimming: 6 bases; J trimming: 0 bases; junction bases outside the gene matches: 4. This CDR3 contains 15 residues. DNA for the CDR3: TGTGCCAGTAGGGTGACTAGCGTCTCCTACAATGAGCAGTTCTTC. This translates into CASRVTSVSYNEQFF.

The V gene is TRBV5-6, the J gene TRBJ1-2; no clear D. V was cut by 0 bases and J by 2 bases, with 11 bases left in between. The CDR3 contains 15 residues. The germline CDR1 and CDR2 sequences are SGHDT and YYEEEE. CDR3 residues: CASSLGPLANYGYTF. The CDR3 bases are TGTGCCAGCAGCTTGGGACCGCTAGCCAACTATGGCTACACCTTC.